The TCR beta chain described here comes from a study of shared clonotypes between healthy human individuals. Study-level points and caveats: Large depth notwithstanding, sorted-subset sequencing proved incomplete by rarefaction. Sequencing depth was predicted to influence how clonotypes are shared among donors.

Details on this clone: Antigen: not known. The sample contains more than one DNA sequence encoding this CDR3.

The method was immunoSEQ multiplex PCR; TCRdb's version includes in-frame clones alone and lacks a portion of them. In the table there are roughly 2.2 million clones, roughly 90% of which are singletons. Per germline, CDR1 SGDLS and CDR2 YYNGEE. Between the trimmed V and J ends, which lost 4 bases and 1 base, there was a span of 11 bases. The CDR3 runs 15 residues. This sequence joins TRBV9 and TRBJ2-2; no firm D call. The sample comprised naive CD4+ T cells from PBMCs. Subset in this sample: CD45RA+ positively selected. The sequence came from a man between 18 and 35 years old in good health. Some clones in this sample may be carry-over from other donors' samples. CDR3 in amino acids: CASSPRTRNTGELFF. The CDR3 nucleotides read TGTGCCAGCAGCCCCCGGACGAGGAACACCGGGGAGCTGTTTTTT.